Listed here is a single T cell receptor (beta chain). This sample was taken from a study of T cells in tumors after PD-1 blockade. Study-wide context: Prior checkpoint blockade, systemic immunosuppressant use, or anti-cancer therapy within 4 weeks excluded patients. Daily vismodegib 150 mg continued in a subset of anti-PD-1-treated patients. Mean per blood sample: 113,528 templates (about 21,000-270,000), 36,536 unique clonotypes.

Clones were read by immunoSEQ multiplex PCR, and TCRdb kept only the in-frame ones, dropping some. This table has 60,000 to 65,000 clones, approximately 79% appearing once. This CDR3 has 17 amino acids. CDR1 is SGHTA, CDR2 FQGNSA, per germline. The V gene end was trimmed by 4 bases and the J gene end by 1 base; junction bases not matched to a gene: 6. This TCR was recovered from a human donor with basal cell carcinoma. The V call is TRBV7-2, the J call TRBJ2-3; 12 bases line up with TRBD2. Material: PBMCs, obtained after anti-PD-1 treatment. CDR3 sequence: CASSSASGGAGTDTQYF. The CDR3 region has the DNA TGTGCCAGCAGCTCAGCTAGCGGGGGGGCGGGCACAGATACGCAGTATTTT. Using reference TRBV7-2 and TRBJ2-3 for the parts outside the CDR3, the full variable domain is GAGVSQSPSNKVTEKGKDVELRCDPISGHTALYWYRQSLGQGLEFLIYFQGNSAPDKSGLPSDRFSAERTGGSVSTLTIQRTQQEDSAVYLCASSSASGGAGTDTQYFGPGTRLTVL.